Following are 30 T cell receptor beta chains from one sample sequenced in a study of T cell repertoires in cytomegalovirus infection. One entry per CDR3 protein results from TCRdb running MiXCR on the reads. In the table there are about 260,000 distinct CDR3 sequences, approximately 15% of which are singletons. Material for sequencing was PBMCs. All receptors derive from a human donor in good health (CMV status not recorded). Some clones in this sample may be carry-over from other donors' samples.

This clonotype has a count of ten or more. Here the CDR3 reads CASSLYASGGYEQYF. As DNA, the CDR3 is TGTGCCAGCAGCTTATACGCTAGCGGGGGTTACGAGCAGTACTTC. The chain carries TRBV7-6 and TRBJ2-7; the match to TRBD2 covers 10 bases. The J segment lost 4 bases and the V segment lost 2 bases, leaving 5 bases of the junction unmatched. CDR3 length: 15 residues. CDR1 and CDR2 from the germline V gene are SGHVS and FNYEAQ.

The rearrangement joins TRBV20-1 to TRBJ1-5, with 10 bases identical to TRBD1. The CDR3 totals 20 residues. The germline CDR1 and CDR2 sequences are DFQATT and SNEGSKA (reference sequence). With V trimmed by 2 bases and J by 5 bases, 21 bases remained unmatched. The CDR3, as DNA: TGCAGTGCTAGAATAATACCGGGACAGGGGTCCGAGGGGGGGGATCAGCCCCAGCATTTT. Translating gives CSARIIPGQGSEGGDQPQHF.

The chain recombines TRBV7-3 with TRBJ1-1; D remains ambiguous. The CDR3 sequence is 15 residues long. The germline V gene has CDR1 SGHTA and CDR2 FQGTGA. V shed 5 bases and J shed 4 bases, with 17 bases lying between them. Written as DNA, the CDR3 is TGTGCCAGCAGCGCCCAACGGACTGCTTCCACTGAAGCTTTCTTT. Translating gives CASSAQRTASTEAFF.

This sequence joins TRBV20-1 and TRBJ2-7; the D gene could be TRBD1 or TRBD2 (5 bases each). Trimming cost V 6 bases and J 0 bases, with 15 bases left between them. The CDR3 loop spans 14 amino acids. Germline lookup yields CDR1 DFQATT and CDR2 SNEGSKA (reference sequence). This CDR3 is CSAARDPSSYEQYF. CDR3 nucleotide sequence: TGCAGTGCCGCGAGGGACCCGAGCTCCTACGAGCAGTACTTC.

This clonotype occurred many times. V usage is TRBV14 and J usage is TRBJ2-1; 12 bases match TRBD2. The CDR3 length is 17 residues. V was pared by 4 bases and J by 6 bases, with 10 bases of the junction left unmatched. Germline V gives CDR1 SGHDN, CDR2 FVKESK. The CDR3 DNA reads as TGTGCCAGCAGCCTAGGGGGACTAGCGGGTTTGATCAATGAGCAGTTCTTC. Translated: CASSLGGLAGLINEQFF.

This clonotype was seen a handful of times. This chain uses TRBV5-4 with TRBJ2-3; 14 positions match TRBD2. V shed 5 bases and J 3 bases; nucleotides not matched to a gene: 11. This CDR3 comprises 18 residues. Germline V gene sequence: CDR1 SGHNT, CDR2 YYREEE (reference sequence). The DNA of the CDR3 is TGTGCCAGCAGTCCCGGACTAGCGGGGGGTCCGAATACAGATACGCAGTATTTT. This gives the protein CASSPGLAGGPNTDTQYF.

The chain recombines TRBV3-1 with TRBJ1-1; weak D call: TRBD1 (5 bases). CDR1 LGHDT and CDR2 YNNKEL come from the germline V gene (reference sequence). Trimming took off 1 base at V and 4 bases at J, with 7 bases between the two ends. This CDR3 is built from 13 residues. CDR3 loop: CASSQVGVTEAFF. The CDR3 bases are TGTGCCAGCAGCCAAGTAGGGGTCACTGAAGCTTTCTTT.

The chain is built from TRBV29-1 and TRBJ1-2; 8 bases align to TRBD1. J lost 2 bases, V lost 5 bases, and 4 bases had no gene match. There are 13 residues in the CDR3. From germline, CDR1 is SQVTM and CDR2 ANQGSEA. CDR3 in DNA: TGCAGCGTTACCCAGGGGGCGAACTATGGCTACACCTTC. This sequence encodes CSVTQGANYGYTF.

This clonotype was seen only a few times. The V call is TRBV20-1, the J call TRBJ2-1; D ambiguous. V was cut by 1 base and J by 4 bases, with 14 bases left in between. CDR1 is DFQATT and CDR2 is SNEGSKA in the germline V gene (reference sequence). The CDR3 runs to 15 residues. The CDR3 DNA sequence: TGCAGTGCTAGAGGCCCGGTTGGACGATACAATGAGCAGTTCTTC. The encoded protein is CSARGPVGRYNEQFF.

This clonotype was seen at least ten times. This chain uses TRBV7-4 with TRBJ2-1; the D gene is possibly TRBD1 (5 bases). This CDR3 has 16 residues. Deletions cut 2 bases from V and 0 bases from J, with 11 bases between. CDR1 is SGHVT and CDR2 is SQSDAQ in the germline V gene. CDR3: CASSLIWGYSYNEQFF. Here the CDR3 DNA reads TGTGCCAGCAGCTTAATCTGGGGCTACTCCTACAATGAGCAGTTCTTC.

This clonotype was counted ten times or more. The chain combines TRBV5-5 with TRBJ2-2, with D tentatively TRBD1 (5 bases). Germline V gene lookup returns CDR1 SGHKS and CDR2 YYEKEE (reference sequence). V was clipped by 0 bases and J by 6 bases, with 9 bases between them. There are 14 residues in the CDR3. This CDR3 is CASSLGQPPGELFF. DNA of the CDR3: TGTGCCAGCAGCTTGGGACAGCCACCCGGGGAGCTGTTTTTT.

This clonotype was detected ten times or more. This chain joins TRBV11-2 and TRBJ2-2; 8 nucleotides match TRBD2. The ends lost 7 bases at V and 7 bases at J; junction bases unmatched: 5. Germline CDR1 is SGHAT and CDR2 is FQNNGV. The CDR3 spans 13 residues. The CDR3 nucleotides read TGTGCCAGCATCGAGCGGGGGTTCGGGGAGCTGTTTTTT. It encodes CASIERGFGELFF.

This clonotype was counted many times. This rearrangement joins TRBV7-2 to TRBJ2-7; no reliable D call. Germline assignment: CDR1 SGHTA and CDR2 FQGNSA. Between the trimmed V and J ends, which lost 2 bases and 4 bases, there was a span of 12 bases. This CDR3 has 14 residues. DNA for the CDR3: TGTGCCAGCAGCTTATACTCAGATGGGTACGAGCAGTACTTC. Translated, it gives CASSLYSDGYEQYF.

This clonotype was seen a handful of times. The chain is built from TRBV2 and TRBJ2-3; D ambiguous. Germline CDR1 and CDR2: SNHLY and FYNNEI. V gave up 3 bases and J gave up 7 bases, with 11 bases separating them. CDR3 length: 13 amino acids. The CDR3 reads CASSDPDRYTQYF. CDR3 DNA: TGTGCCAGCAGTGACCCGGACCGCTATACGCAGTATTTT.

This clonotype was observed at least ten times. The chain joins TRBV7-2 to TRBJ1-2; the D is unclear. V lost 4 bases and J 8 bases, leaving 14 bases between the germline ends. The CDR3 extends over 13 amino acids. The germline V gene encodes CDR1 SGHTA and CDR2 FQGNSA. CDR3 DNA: TGTGCCAGCAGCTCCGGGCTTCCGGGGGGCTACACCTTC. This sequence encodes CASSSGLPGGYTF.

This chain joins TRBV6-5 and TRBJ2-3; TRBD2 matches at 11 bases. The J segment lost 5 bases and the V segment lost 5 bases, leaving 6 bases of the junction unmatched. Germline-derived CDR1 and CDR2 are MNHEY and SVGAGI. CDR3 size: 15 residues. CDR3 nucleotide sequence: TGTGCCAGCAGTATACTAGCGGGAGTGGGAGATACGCAGTATTTT. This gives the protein CASSILAGVGDTQYF.

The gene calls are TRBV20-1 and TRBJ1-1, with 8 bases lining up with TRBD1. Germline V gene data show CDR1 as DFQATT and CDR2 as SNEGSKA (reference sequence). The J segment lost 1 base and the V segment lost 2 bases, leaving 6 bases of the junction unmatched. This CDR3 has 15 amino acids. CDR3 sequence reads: CSARQRQGRNTEAFF. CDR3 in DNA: TGCAGTGCTAGACAGCGACAGGGGCGGAACACTGAAGCTTTCTTT.

The CDR3 DNA sequence: TGTGCCACAAGGGGGGGGATAGATACGCAGTATTTT. Translating it yields CATRGGIDTQYF. V is TRBV28 and J is TRBJ2-3; D perhaps matches TRBD2 (7 bases). Trimming took off 10 bases at V and 5 bases at J, with 13 bases between the two ends. The CDR3 length is 12 residues. The germline V gene encodes CDR1 MDHEN and CDR2 SYDVKM.

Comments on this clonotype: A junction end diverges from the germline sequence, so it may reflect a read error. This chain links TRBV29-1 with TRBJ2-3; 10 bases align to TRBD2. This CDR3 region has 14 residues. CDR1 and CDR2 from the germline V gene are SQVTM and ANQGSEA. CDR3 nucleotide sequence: TGCAGCGTTGAAGATCGAAGCGGGAGGGATAGGCAGTATTTT. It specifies CSVEDRSGRDRQYF.

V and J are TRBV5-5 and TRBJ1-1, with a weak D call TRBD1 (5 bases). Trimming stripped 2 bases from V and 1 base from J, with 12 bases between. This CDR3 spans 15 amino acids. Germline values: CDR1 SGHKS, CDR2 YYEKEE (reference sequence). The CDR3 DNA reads TGTGCCAGCAGCTTCGCCAGGGCTGGGAACACTGAAGCTTTCTTT. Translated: CASSFARAGNTEAFF.

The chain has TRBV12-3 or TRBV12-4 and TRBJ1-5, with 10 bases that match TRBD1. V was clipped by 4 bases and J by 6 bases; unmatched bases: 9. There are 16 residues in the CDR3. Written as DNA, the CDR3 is TGTGCCAGCAGTTCGGGGGGACAGGGGACCGGTCAGCCCCAGCATTTT. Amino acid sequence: CASSSGGQGTGQPQHF.

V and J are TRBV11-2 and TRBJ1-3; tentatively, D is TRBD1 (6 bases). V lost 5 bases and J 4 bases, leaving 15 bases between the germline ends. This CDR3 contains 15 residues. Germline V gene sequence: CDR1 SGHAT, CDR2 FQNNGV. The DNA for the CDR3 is TGTGCCAGCAGCACGTTGACAGGTGCAGGAAACACCATATATTTT. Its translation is CASSTLTGAGNTIYF.

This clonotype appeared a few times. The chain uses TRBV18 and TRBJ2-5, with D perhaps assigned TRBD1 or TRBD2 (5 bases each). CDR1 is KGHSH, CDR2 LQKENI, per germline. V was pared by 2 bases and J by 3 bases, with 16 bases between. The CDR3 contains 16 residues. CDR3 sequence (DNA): TGTGCCAGCTCACCAAAAAAAGGGACCGCAAAAGAGACCCAGTACTTC. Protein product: CASSPKKGTAKETQYF.

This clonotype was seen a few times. The CDR3 bases are TGTGCCAGCAGTTTATCGGTCAGCTCTGGAAACACCATATATTTT. Translated, it gives CASSLSVSSGNTIYF. The rearrangement joins TRBV27 to TRBJ1-3, with no clear D. CDR1 and CDR2 from the germline V gene are MNHEY and SMNVEV (reference sequence). This CDR3 has 15 amino acids. The V end lost 0 bases, the J end lost 0 bases, and 6 bases lay between the germline ends.

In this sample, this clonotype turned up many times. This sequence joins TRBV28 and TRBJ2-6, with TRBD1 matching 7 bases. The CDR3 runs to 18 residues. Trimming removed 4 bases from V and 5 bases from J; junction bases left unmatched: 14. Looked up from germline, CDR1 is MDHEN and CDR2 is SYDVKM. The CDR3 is CASSSSGTATLRANVLTF. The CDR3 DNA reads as TGTGCCAGCAGTTCCTCCGGGACAGCGACTCTGAGGGCCAACGTCCTGACTTTC.

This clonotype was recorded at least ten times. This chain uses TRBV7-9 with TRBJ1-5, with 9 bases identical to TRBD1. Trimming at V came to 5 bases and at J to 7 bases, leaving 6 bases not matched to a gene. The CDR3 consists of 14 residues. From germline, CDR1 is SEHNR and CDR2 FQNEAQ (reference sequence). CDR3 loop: CASSLGQGWQPQHF. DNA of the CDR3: TGTGCCAGCAGCCTGGGACAGGGCTGGCAGCCCCAGCATTTT.

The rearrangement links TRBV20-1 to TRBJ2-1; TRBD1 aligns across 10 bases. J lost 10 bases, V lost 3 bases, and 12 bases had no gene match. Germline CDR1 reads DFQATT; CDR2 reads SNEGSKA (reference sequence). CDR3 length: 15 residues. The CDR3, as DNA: TGCAGTGCTAGTCAGGGACAGGGGCCTCTGAAGGAGCAGTTCTTC. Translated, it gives CSASQGQGPLKEQFF.

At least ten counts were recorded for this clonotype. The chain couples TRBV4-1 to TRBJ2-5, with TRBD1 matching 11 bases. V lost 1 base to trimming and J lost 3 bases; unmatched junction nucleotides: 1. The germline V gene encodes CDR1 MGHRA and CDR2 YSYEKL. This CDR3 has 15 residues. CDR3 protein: CASSQGDRGEETQYF. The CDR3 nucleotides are TGCGCCAGCAGCCAAGGGGACAGGGGGGAAGAGACCCAGTACTTC.

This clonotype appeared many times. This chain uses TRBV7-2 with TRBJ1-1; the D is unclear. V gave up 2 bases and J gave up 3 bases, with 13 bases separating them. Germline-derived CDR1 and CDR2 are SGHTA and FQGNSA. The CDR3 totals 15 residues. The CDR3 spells CASSLRLPADTEAFF. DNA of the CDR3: TGTGCCAGCAGCTTAAGGCTTCCGGCGGACACTGAAGCTTTCTTT.

The CDR3 spells CASSPAGGVQHF. For the CDR3, the DNA is TGTGCCAGCAGCCCGGCGGGGGGAGTCCAGCATTTT. V and J are TRBV7-9 and TRBJ1-5; tentative D call: TRBD1 (5 bases). The V end was cut by 5 bases, the J end by 12 bases, with 14 bases between. The CDR3 spans 12 residues. Germline V gene lookup returns CDR1 SEHNR and CDR2 FQNEAQ (reference sequence).